Presented here are 4 T cell receptor beta chains from one specimen sequenced in a study of early T cells in non-severe SARS-CoV-2 infection. One entry per CDR3 protein, called by TCRdb with MiXCR from the 5' RACE reads. This sample has approximately 98,000 distinct CDR3 sequences; 9% to 14% occur once, and the top ten carry roughly 2.9%. The sample consisted of whole blood. The receptor source for this set is an adult who was a healthcare worker with PCR-confirmed SARS-CoV-2 infection or an uninfected control (not recorded which).

The V and J genes are TRBV6-6 and TRBJ2-5; D is uncertain. V was pared by 0 bases and J by 1 base, with 6 bases between. The CDR3 is made up of 14 amino acids. Germline V CDR1 and CDR2: MNHNY, SVGAGI (reference sequence). The CDR3 nucleotides read TGTGCCAGCAGTTACTCCATCCTCCAAGAGACCCAGTACTTC. Its translation is CASSYSILQETQYF.

The gene calls are TRBV7-2 and TRBJ2-7; TRBD1 is a possible D gene (6 bases). The V end was cut by 5 bases, the J end by 0 bases, with 17 bases between. Germline V gene data show CDR1 as SGHTA and CDR2 as FQGNSA. CDR3 length: 16 residues. CDR3 region: CASSPRGKFSSYEQYF. In DNA, the CDR3 is TGTGCCAGCAGCCCCAGGGGAAAGTTCAGCTCCTACGAGCAGTACTTC.

In this sample, this clonotype turned up a few times. V usage is TRBV19 and J usage is TRBJ2-1; 7 bases map to TRBD1. The CDR3 runs to 15 residues. Losses at the gene ends were 2 bases for V and 6 bases for J; bases not matched to a gene: 7. CDR1 and CDR2 (germline): LNHDA, SQIVND (reference sequence). CDR3 residues: CASSITTRGPNEQFF. CDR3 bases: TGTGCCAGTAGTATAACCACTAGGGGGCCCAATGAGCAGTTCTTC.

There are a few counts of this clonotype. This chain uses TRBV3-1 with TRBJ1-1; 8 bases align to TRBD1. Germline assignment: CDR1 LGHDT and CDR2 YNNKEL (reference sequence). The CDR3 length is 16 residues. Unmatched junction bases numbered 7, after V lost 0 bases and J lost 4 bases. CDR3 residues: CASSQDGGRGLTEAFF. The CDR3 region has the DNA TGTGCCAGCAGCCAAGATGGCGGCAGGGGGCTCACTGAAGCTTTCTTT.